These T cell receptor beta chains were read from a single sample in a study of identical twins. TCRdb analysed the 5' RACE reads with MiXCR anew, one entry per CDR3 protein. This table has fewer than 350,000 distinct CDR3 sequences, about 8.9% appearing once. The data also belong to a second study, concerning yellow fever vaccine responses in identical twins.

Sequenced material: memory (CD45RO+) T cells sorted from blood. The source of these receptors is a woman aged 18-29 years in good health. Each CDR3 is given with its conserved first and last residue. The order of the fields is J gene, clone size, V gene, D gene, CDR3 DNA, CDR3 protein. A D gene is named only where the DNA matches it firmly. Some rows mark clone size as missing; the rest say once, few, many or name a class of expanded clone.

j_gene: TRBJ2-3; abundance: many; v_gene: TRBV5-1; d_gene: -; CDR3nt: TGCGCCAGCAGTGGACCTTTGAGCACAGATACGCAGTATTTT; CDR3aa: CASSGPLSTDTQYF
j_gene: TRBJ2-2; abundance: many; v_gene: TRBV2; d_gene: -; CDR3nt: TGTGCCAGCAGTGACAGGGGAGGCACCGGGGAGCTGTTTTTT; CDR3aa: CASSDRGGTGELFF
j_gene: TRBJ2-1; abundance: -; v_gene: TRBV12-3/TRBV12-4; d_gene: TRBD1; CDR3nt: TGTGCCAGCAGCCCACAGGGGCCTCCTTCCTACAATGAGCAGTTCTTC; CDR3aa: CASSPQGPPSYNEQFF
j_gene: TRBJ1-3; abundance: many; v_gene: TRBV12-3/TRBV12-4; d_gene: -; CDR3nt: TGTGCCAGCAGTTTAGGTGTTAGCTCTGGAAACACCATATATTTT; CDR3aa: CASSLGVSSGNTIYF
j_gene: TRBJ2-3; abundance: -; v_gene: TRBV20-1; d_gene: TRBD2; CDR3nt: TGCAGTGCTATACCGGGACTAGCGGAAACTAGCACAGATACGCAGTATTTT; CDR3aa: CSAIPGLAETSTDTQYF
j_gene: TRBJ2-4; abundance: -; v_gene: TRBV3-1; d_gene: TRBD2; CDR3nt: TGTGCCAGCAGCCAAGAGGGACTAGCGGGGCCCACGTCGAGCATTCAGTACTTC; CDR3aa: CASSQEGLAGPTSSIQYF
j_gene: TRBJ1-6; abundance: -; v_gene: TRBV18; d_gene: -; CDR3nt: TGTGCCAGCTCACCACCTAACAGAAATTCACCCCTCCACTTT; CDR3aa: CASSPPNRNSPLHF
j_gene: TRBJ2-7; abundance: -; v_gene: TRBV28; d_gene: TRBD2; CDR3nt: TGTGCCAGCAGTTTATGGGCGGGACTAGCGGGAGCCCTGGGCTCCTACGAGCAGTACTTC; CDR3aa: CASSLWAGLAGALGSYEQYF
j_gene: TRBJ2-1; abundance: -; v_gene: TRBV3-1; d_gene: -; CDR3nt: TGTGCCAGCAGCCTAATGTCCGGTGCTTACAATGAGCAGTTCTTC; CDR3aa: CASSLMSGAYNEQFF
j_gene: TRBJ1-2; abundance: many; v_gene: TRBV12-3/TRBV12-4; d_gene: -; CDR3nt: TGTGCCAGCACCCCACTTAGGACCTCCCAGGGGGGCTACACCTTC; CDR3aa: CASTPLRTSQGGYTF
j_gene: TRBJ1-3; abundance: few; v_gene: TRBV28; d_gene: -; CDR3nt: TGTGCCAGCAGTATCCTACAGGGCGGGGGCTCTGGAAACACCATATATTTT; CDR3aa: CASSILQGGGSGNTIYF
j_gene: TRBJ2-2; abundance: many; v_gene: TRBV12-5; d_gene: TRBD2; CDR3nt: TGTGCTAGTGCCTTTCCTCTAGCGGGAGGGCCGAACACCGGGGAGCTGTTTTTT; CDR3aa: CASAFPLAGGPNTGELFF
j_gene: TRBJ1-6; abundance: many; v_gene: TRBV11-2; d_gene: TRBD1; CDR3nt: TGTGCCAGCAGCCCAAGGGACAGGGGCAAGTCACCCCTCCACTTT; CDR3aa: CASSPRDRGKSPLHF
j_gene: TRBJ2-3; abundance: -; v_gene: TRBV2; d_gene: TRBD2; CDR3nt: TGTGCCAGCAGGGTACTAGCGGGCGCGGCAGATACGCAGTATTTT; CDR3aa: CASRVLAGAADTQYF
j_gene: TRBJ2-1; abundance: few; v_gene: TRBV20-1; d_gene: -; CDR3nt: TGCAGTGCTAGGCCCAGGAGCTCCTACAATGAGCAGTTCTTC; CDR3aa: CSARPRSSYNEQFF
j_gene: TRBJ2-3; abundance: -; v_gene: TRBV14; d_gene: TRBD2; CDR3nt: TGTGCCAGCAGCTCCGGGACTAGGCATACAGATACGCAGTATTTT; CDR3aa: CASSSGTRHTDTQYF
j_gene: TRBJ2-2; abundance: -; v_gene: TRBV29-1; d_gene: TRBD2; CDR3nt: TGCAGCGCCGCTGGGACTAGCGGGGGGGCGGACACCGGGGAGCTGTTTTTT; CDR3aa: CSAAGTSGGADTGELFF
j_gene: TRBJ1-1; abundance: -; v_gene: TRBV15; d_gene: -; CDR3nt: TGTGCCACCAGCAGAGGCTTTGGCACTGAAGCTTTCTTT; CDR3aa: CATSRGFGTEAFF
j_gene: TRBJ2-1; abundance: few; v_gene: TRBV29-1; d_gene: TRBD2; CDR3nt: TGCAGCGCCCGGCTCCCGACTAGCGGGAAGAATGAGCAGTTCTTC; CDR3aa: CSARLPTSGKNEQFF
j_gene: TRBJ2-2; abundance: many; v_gene: TRBV28; d_gene: TRBD1; CDR3nt: TGTGCCAGCAGTCCCGCCGGGACAGGGCGAACCGGGGAGCTGTTTTTT; CDR3aa: CASSPAGTGRTGELFF
j_gene: TRBJ1-5; abundance: few; v_gene: TRBV6-5; d_gene: TRBD1; CDR3nt: TGTGCCAGCAGTTACGGGGGACAGGTCGATCAGCCCCAGCATTTT; CDR3aa: CASSYGGQVDQPQHF
j_gene: TRBJ2-1; abundance: -; v_gene: TRBV24-1; d_gene: -; CDR3nt: TGTGCCACCAGTGATTTGAGGGGTGACTCATACAATGAGCAGTTCTTC; CDR3aa: CATSDLRGDSYNEQFF
j_gene: TRBJ2-5; abundance: -; v_gene: TRBV20-1; d_gene: TRBD2; CDR3nt: TGCAGTGCAAAGACTAGCGGGGGAGAGACCCAGTACTTC; CDR3aa: CSAKTSGGETQYF
j_gene: TRBJ2-7; abundance: many; v_gene: TRBV29-1; d_gene: -; CDR3nt: TGCAGCGTTGAGACTGCAGGGCTAAATAAGCAGTACTTC; CDR3aa: CSVETAGLNKQYF
j_gene: TRBJ1-1; abundance: -; v_gene: TRBV18; d_gene: -; CDR3nt: TGTGCCAGCTCACCACCTACAGGGTCTAATTCTGAAGCTTTCTTT; CDR3aa: CASSPPTGSNSEAFF
j_gene: TRBJ2-3; abundance: many; v_gene: TRBV25-1; d_gene: TRBD1; CDR3nt: TGTGCCAGCAGTTGGACAGGGAGGACAGATACGCAGTATTTT; CDR3aa: CASSWTGRTDTQYF
j_gene: TRBJ2-2; abundance: few; v_gene: TRBV5-1; d_gene: -; CDR3nt: TGCGCCAGCAGCTTGAGCGTCGCCGGGACCGGGGAGCTGTTTTTT; CDR3aa: CASSLSVAGTGELFF
j_gene: TRBJ2-1; abundance: many; v_gene: TRBV7-9; d_gene: -; CDR3nt: TGTGCCAGCAGCTTAGGCTGGGGTTCAGGTCCCCCCAATGAGCAGTTCTTC; CDR3aa: CASSLGWGSGPPNEQFF
j_gene: TRBJ2-1; abundance: -; v_gene: TRBV9; d_gene: -; CDR3nt: TGTGCCAGCAGCGTGGGGCCCCTCTCCTACAATGAGCAGTTCTTC; CDR3aa: CASSVGPLSYNEQFF
j_gene: TRBJ1-2; abundance: few; v_gene: TRBV6-1; d_gene: -; CDR3nt: TGTGCCAGCAGAACAACCGGGACACCAAACTATGGCTACACCTTC; CDR3aa: CASRTTGTPNYGYTF
j_gene: TRBJ1-1; abundance: -; v_gene: TRBV19; d_gene: TRBD1; CDR3nt: TGTGCCGTAGCCAGACAGGGGAACACTGAAGCTTTCTTT; CDR3aa: CAVARQGNTEAFF
j_gene: TRBJ2-2; abundance: -; v_gene: TRBV5-1; d_gene: -; CDR3nt: TGCGCCAGCAGCTTGGCCACACTGCAAAACACCGGGGAGCTGTTTTTT; CDR3aa: CASSLATLQNTGELFF
j_gene: TRBJ1-1; abundance: once; v_gene: TRBV2; d_gene: -; CDR3nt: TGTGCCAGCAGCATCCTAGAAGCTTTCTTT; CDR3aa: CASSILEAFF
j_gene: TRBJ2-5; abundance: few; v_gene: TRBV9; d_gene: TRBD2; CDR3nt: TGTGCCAGCAGCCGCCTGCCTAGCGGGAGCTACCAAGAGACCCAGTACTTC; CDR3aa: CASSRLPSGSYQETQYF
j_gene: TRBJ2-3; abundance: -; v_gene: TRBV28; d_gene: TRBD2; CDR3nt: TGTGCCAGCAGTCGGGGAGGGATTAGCACAGATACGCTGTATTTT; CDR3aa: CASSRGGISTDTLYF
j_gene: TRBJ1-2; abundance: few; v_gene: TRBV10-3; d_gene: TRBD1; CDR3nt: TGTGCCATCACCCAGGACAGGGAGGTTGGCTACACCTTC; CDR3aa: CAITQDREVGYTF
j_gene: TRBJ2-7; abundance: many; v_gene: TRBV7-2; d_gene: -; CDR3nt: TGTGCCAGCAGCAGGGTTTTACAGTACGAGCAGTACTTC; CDR3aa: CASSRVLQYEQYF
j_gene: TRBJ1-5; abundance: -; v_gene: TRBV7-8; d_gene: -; CDR3nt: TGTGCCAGCAGCTTTCTCGTTAGTGAGCCCCAGCATTTT; CDR3aa: CASSFLVSEPQHF
j_gene: TRBJ2-4; abundance: few; v_gene: TRBV6-1; d_gene: TRBD2; CDR3nt: TGTGCCAGCAATACCGGGACTAGCGGACTGGCGGCCAAAAACATTCAGTACTTC; CDR3aa: CASNTGTSGLAAKNIQYF
j_gene: TRBJ2-5; abundance: -; v_gene: TRBV29-1; d_gene: -; CDR3nt: TGCAGCGTTAGGGTAGGACCCGGGGAGACCCAGTACTTC; CDR3aa: CSVRVGPGETQYF
j_gene: TRBJ2-1; abundance: few; v_gene: TRBV6-2/TRBV6-3; d_gene: -; CDR3nt: TGTGCCACCCGGGGGGCGATATACAATGAGCAGTTCTTC; CDR3aa: CATRGAIYNEQFF
j_gene: TRBJ1-5; abundance: -; v_gene: TRBV15; d_gene: -; CDR3nt: TGTGCCACCAGCAGAGGCCGGGCCGCGAATCAGCCCCAGCATTTT; CDR3aa: CATSRGRAANQPQHF
j_gene: TRBJ2-5; abundance: -; v_gene: TRBV28; d_gene: TRBD1; CDR3nt: TGTGCCAGCAGTCGCCCAGGGGGAAAAGAGACCCAGTACTTC; CDR3aa: CASSRPGGKETQYF
j_gene: TRBJ2-1; abundance: -; v_gene: TRBV25-1; d_gene: -; CDR3nt: TGTGCCAGCAGTGAACTCGCCTACAATGAGCAGTTCTTC; CDR3aa: CASSELAYNEQFF
j_gene: TRBJ2-3; abundance: few; v_gene: TRBV7-9; d_gene: TRBD2; CDR3nt: TGTGCCAGCGGCTTTAGCGGGGGGCCCCTCAGCACAGATACGCAGTATTTT; CDR3aa: CASGFSGGPLSTDTQYF
j_gene: TRBJ1-4; abundance: few; v_gene: TRBV5-1; d_gene: TRBD1; CDR3nt: TGCGCCAGCAGCTTCGAAGGGGGCAGCGAAAAACTGTTTTTT; CDR3aa: CASSFEGGSEKLFF
j_gene: TRBJ1-1; abundance: few; v_gene: TRBV12-3/TRBV12-4; d_gene: -; CDR3nt: TGTGCCAGCAGTTTAGGATGGGCTGAAGCTTTCTTT; CDR3aa: CASSLGWAEAFF
j_gene: TRBJ2-7; abundance: many; v_gene: TRBV20-1; d_gene: TRBD2; CDR3nt: TGCAGTGCTAGGACTAGCGGGACCTACGAGCAGTACTTC; CDR3aa: CSARTSGTYEQYF
j_gene: TRBJ2-3; abundance: few; v_gene: TRBV14; d_gene: -; CDR3nt: TGTGCCAGCACCCAACTCGATACGCAGTATTTT; CDR3aa: CASTQLDTQYF
j_gene: TRBJ1-1; abundance: few; v_gene: TRBV6-1; d_gene: -; CDR3nt: TGTGCCAGCAGAGAAAGGAGAAACACTGAAGCTTTCTTT; CDR3aa: CASRERRNTEAFF
j_gene: TRBJ2-3; abundance: -; v_gene: TRBV27; d_gene: TRBD2; CDR3nt: TGTGCCAGCAGCCTGTCCCCTAGCGGGGTTGGAGATACGCAGTATTTT; CDR3aa: CASSLSPSGVGDTQYF
j_gene: TRBJ2-5; abundance: -; v_gene: TRBV7-9; d_gene: TRBD2; CDR3nt: TGTGCCAGCAGCTTAATACTAGCGGGAGGCCGAGAGACCCAGTACTTC; CDR3aa: CASSLILAGGRETQYF
j_gene: TRBJ1-1; abundance: few; v_gene: TRBV18; d_gene: TRBD1; CDR3nt: TGTGCCAGCTCACCAGCCGGGACAGGGAACACTGAAGCTTTCTTT; CDR3aa: CASSPAGTGNTEAFF
j_gene: TRBJ2-7; abundance: -; v_gene: TRBV18; d_gene: TRBD1; CDR3nt: TGTGCCAGCTCACCACCGGGACAGGGTCGCGAGCAGTACTTC; CDR3aa: CASSPPGQGREQYF
j_gene: TRBJ2-1; abundance: few; v_gene: TRBV10-3; d_gene: TRBD2; CDR3nt: TGTGCCATCAGTGAGTCGGACGGACTAGCGGGGTACAATGAGCAGTTCTTC; CDR3aa: CAISESDGLAGYNEQFF
j_gene: TRBJ2-1; abundance: many; v_gene: TRBV29-1; d_gene: -; CDR3nt: TGCAGCGTTGAACTACACTCCTACAATGAGCAGTTCTTC; CDR3aa: CSVELHSYNEQFF
j_gene: TRBJ2-2; abundance: -; v_gene: TRBV7-6; d_gene: TRBD2; CDR3nt: TGTGCCAGCAGCTCCCGACTAGCGGGGGGTCGGAACACCGGGGAGCTGTTTTTT; CDR3aa: CASSSRLAGGRNTGELFF